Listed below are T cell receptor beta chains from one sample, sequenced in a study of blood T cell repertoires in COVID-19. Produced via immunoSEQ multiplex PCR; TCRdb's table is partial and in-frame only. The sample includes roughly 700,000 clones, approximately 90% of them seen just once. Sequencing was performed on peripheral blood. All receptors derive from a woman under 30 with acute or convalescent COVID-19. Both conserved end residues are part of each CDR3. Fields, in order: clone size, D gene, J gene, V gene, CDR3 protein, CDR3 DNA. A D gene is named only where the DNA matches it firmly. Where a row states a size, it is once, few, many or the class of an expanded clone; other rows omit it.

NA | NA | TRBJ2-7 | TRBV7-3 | CASSLEGALTYEQYF | TGTGCCAGCAGCTTGGAGGGTGCTTTGACCTACGAGCAGTACTTC
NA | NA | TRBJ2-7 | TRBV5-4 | CASSSQPAGGGIEQYF | TGTGCCAGCAGCTCCCAACCGGCGGGTGGGGGGATCGAGCAGTACTTC
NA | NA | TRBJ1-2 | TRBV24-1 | CATRGRQASSYGYTF | TGTGCCACCAGGGGCCGACAGGCCTCATCTTATGGCTACACCTTC
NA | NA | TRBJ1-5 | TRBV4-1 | CASSQDRGLGQPQHF | TGCGCCAGCAGCCAAGATCGTGGGCTCGGTCAGCCCCAGCATTTT
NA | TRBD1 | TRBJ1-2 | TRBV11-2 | CASSKGGQGQKGYTF | TGTGCCAGCAGCAAGGGGGGACAGGGGCAGAAGGGCTACACCTTC
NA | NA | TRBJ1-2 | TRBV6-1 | CASSETATGYGYTF | TGTGCCAGCAGTGAAACCGCGACGGGCTATGGCTACACCTTC
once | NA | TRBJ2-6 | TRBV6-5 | CASSYFSNGANVLTF | TGTGCCAGCAGTTACTTCTCTAATGGGGCCAACGTCCTGACTTTC
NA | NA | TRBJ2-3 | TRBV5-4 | CASSFHSPDTQYF | TGTGCCAGCAGCTTCCATAGTCCAGATACGCAGTATTTT
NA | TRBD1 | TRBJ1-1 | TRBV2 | CASSGQGKNTEAFF | TGTGCCAGCAGTGGACAGGGTAAGAACACTGAAGCTTTCTTT
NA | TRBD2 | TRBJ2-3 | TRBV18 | CASSPWTSGGTSTDTQYF | TGTGCCAGCTCACCCTGGACTAGCGGGGGGACTAGCACAGATACGCAGTATTTT
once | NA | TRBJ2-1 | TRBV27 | CASSFGVEQFF | TGTGCCAGCAGTTTCGGGGTTGAGCAGTTCTTC
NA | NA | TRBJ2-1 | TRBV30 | CAWSSGGVEQFF | TGTGCCTGGAGCTCTGGAGGAGTCGAGCAGTTCTTC
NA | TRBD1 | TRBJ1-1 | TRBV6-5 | CASRHLQGENTEAFF | TGTGCCAGCAGACACTTACAGGGGGAGAACACTGAAGCTTTCTTT
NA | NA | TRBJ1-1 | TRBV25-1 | CASNTDWATRNTEAFF | TGTGCCAGCAACACGGACTGGGCAACACGGAACACTGAAGCTTTCTTT
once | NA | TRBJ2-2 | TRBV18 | CASSLLQARYSTGELFF | TGTGCCAGCTCACTTCTCCAGGCCCGATATTCGACCGGGGAGCTGTTTTTT
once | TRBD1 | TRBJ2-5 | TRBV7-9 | CASSLGILARGRRETQYF | TGTGCCAGCAGCTTAGGAATTCTCGCCAGGGGGCGCAGAGAGACCCAGTACTTC
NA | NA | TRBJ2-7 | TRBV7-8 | CASSRGESYEQYF | TGTGCCAGCAGCCGTGGAGAGAGCTACGAGCAGTACTTC
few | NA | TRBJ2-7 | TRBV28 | CASSTPGYEQYF | TGTGCCAGCAGTACTCCGGGCTACGAGCAGTACTTC
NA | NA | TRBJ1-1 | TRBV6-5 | CASSSPVKEAFF | TGTGCCAGCAGTTCCCCGGTAAAGGAAGCTTTCTTT
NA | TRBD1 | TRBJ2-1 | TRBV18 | CASSARTGIDEQFF | TGTGCCAGCTCAGCTCGGACAGGGATCGATGAGCAGTTCTTC
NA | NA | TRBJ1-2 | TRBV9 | CASSVGHGYTF | TGTGCCAGCAGCGTGGGCCATGGCTACACCTTC
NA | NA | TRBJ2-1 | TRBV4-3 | CASSQELGGYEQFF | TGCGCCAGCAGCCAAGAACTAGGGGGTTATGAGCAGTTCTTC
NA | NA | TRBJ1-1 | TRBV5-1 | CASSLGQDERRAFF | TGCGCCAGCAGCTTGGGACAGGACGAACGTAGAGCTTTCTTT
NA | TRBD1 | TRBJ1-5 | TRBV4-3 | CASSPGTARNQPQHF | TGCGCCAGCAGCCCTGGGACAGCGAGGAATCAGCCCCAGCATTTT
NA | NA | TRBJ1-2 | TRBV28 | CASSLQGWYGYTF | TGTGCCAGCAGTTTACAGGGGTGGTATGGCTACACCTTC
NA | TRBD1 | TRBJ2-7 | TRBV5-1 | CASSWGTGAQEQYF | TGCGCCAGCAGCTGGGGGACAGGGGCTCAAGAGCAGTACTTC
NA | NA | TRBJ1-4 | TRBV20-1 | CSASPTPTNEKLFF | TGCAGTGCTAGTCCGACACCAACTAATGAAAAACTGTTTTTT
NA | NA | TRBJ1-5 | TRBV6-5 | CASTSRGRFNQPQHF | TGTGCCAGCACTTCCAGGGGACGGTTCAATCAGCCCCAGCATTTT
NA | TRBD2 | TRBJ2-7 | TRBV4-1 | CASSQASSGGSYEQYF | TGCGCCAGCAGCCAGGCCAGTAGCGGGGGGTCCTACGAGCAGTACTTC
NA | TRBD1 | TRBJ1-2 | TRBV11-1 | CASSPGGAFYTF | TGTGCCAGCAGCCCAGGGGGCGCATTCTACACCTTC
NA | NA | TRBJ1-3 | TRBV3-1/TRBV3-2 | CASSQGSTASGNTIYF | TGTGCCAGCAGCCAAGGGTCGACAGCCTCTGGAAACACCATATATTTT
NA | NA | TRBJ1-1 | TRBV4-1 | CASSQERRTTEAFF | TGCGCCAGCAGCCAAGAGAGGAGGACCACTGAAGCTTTCTTT
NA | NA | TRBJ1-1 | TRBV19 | CASRRGGTEAFF | TGTGCCAGTCGAAGGGGAGGCACTGAAGCTTTCTTT
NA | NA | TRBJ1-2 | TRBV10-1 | CASYFSGGYTF | TGCGCCAGCTATTTTTCCGGTGGCTACACCTTC
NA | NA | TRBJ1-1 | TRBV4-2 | CASSQDEAENTEAFF | TGTGCCAGCAGCCAAGATGAGGCAGAAAACACTGAAGCTTTCTTT
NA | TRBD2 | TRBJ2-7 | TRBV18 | CASSPGTSGVSSYEQYF | TGTGCCAGCTCGCCCGGGACTAGCGGGGTGAGCTCCTACGAGCAGTACTTC
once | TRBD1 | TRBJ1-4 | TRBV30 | CAWSRTGLGEKLFF | TGTGCCTGGAGCCGGACAGGGCTAGGGGAAAAACTGTTTTTT
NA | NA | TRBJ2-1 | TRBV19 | CTSSIVNTNEQFF | TGTACCAGTAGTATAGTCAACACCAATGAGCAGTTCTTC
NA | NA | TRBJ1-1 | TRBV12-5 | CASGLTQGGWNTEAFF | TGTGCTAGTGGTTTGACTCAGGGAGGTTGGAACACTGAAGCTTTCTTT
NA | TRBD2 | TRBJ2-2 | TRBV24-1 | CATSEVTAGRNTGELFF | TGTGCCACCAGTGAGGTAACAGCGGGGCGGAACACCGGGGAGCTGTTTTTT
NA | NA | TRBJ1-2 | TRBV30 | CYRLWVDSPIF | TGCTACCGTTTGTGGGTCGACAGTCCGATCTTC
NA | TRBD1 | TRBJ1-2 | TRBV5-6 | CASSSGQGYGYTF | TGTGCCAGCAGCTCGGGACAGGGCTATGGCTACACCTTC
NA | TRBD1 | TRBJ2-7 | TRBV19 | CASSPGGAGYEQYF | TGTGCCAGTAGCCCAGGGGGCGCGGGCTACGAGCAGTACTTC
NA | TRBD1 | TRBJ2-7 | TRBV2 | CASSPDRGCYEQYF | TGTGCCAGCTCCCCGGACAGGGGATGCTACGAGCAGTACTTC
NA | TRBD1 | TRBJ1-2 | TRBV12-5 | CASGSGQELSNYGYTF | TGTGCTAGTGGTTCGGGACAGGAACTTTCTAACTATGGCTACACCTTC
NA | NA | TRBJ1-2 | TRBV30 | CAWRQANNYGYTF | TGTGCCTGGAGGCAGGCGAATAACTATGGCTACACCTTC
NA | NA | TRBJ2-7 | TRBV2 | CASRRGEHEQYF | TGTGCCAGCAGGCGGGGCGAACACGAGCAGTACTTC
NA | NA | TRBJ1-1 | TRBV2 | CASFGTGTEAFF | TGTGCCAGCTTTGGAACGGGCACTGAAGCTTTCTTT
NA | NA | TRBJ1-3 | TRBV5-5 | CASSLQGLGGNTIYF | TGTGCCAGCAGCTTGCAGGGTCTGGGCGGAAACACCATATATTTT
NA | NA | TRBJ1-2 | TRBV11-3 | CASSTMGGLRAHGYGYTF | TGTGCCAGCAGCACCATGGGGGGTCTCCGGGCCCATGGTTATGGCTACACCTTC
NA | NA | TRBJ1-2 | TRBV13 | CASSPGRGPGGYTF | TGTGCCAGCAGCCCTGGGAGGGGCCCCGGAGGCTACACCTTC
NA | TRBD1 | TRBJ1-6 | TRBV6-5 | CASSSGTAYNSPLHF | TGTGCCAGCAGTTCCGGGACAGCCTATAATTCACCCCTCCACTTT
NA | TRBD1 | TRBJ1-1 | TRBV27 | CASSRDRGMNTEAFF | TGTGCCAGCAGCAGGGACAGGGGGATGAACACTGAAGCTTTCTTT